This TCR beta chain is from a study of cytomegalovirus exposure and HLA in healthy donors. Study observations and caveats: In a later analysis, CMV-associated beta chains were mostly HLA-associated, it appeared.

In the PCR, 60 Vbeta and 13 Jbeta primers were used. Generated by immunoSEQ multiplex PCR, the TCRdb table keeps only in-frame clones and is missing some. The repertoire holds approximately 110,000 clones, with 74% as singletons. Concerning this clone itself: Its antigen is not known.

The CDR3 spans 13 residues. Germline V gene lookup returns CDR1 MNHEY and CDR2 SVGAGI. The V end lost 6 bases, the J end lost 13 bases, and 18 bases lay between the germline ends. The sequence was obtained from a woman aged 40 to 55 in good health and CMV-seropositive. The material sequenced was PBMCs. The J gene is TRBJ1-4, the V gene TRBV6-5; D is undetermined. The chain's CDR3 is CASSLVGGGVLFF. For the CDR3, the DNA is TGTGCCAGCAGCCTTGTAGGAGGAGGAGTACTGTTTTTT.